The 28 T cell receptor beta chains below all came from one sample that was sequenced in a study of blood T cell repertoires in COVID-19. Using immunoSEQ multiplex PCR, the repertoire was profiled, and TCRdb retains in-frame clones only, with some absent. Here the sample spans some 100,000 clones, 88% being singletons. The sample consisted of peripheral blood. These receptors were obtained from a woman older than 75 with active COVID-19.

The chain recombines TRBV5-8 with TRBJ2-1; 7 bases map to TRBD2. Germline CDR1 SGHTS, CDR2 YDEGEE. This CDR3 has 12 residues. V shed 0 bases, J shed 15 bases, and the junction held 6 bases outside the gene matches. The CDR3 sequence is CASSLAAGVWFF. CDR3 DNA: TGTGCCAGCAGCTTGGCCGCGGGGGTTTGGTTCTTC.

This clone was picked up a small number of times. The V gene is TRBV19, the J gene TRBJ1-2; 8 bases are shared with TRBD1. Trimming at V came to 11 bases and at J to 4 bases, leaving 9 bases not matched to a gene. This CDR3 spans 13 amino acids. In germline, CDR1 is LNHDA, CDR2 SQIVND (reference sequence). CDR3 DNA sequence: TGTGCCGGCCGACCCGGACAGGGCTATGGCTACACCTTC. It specifies CAGRPGQGYGYTF. Full variable domain (rest looked up from reference TRBV19 and TRBJ1-2): DGGITQSPKYLFRKEGQNVTLSCEQNLNHDAMYWYRQDPGQGLRLIYYSQIVNDFQKGDIAEGYSVSREKKESFPLTVTSAQKNPTAFYLCAGRPGQGYGYTFGSGTRLTVV.

As DNA, the CDR3 is TGTGCCTGGGGATTGGACAGGCGGCGACCCCAGCATTTT. It specifies CAWGLDRRRPQHF. The rearrangement links TRBV30 to TRBJ1-5, with TRBD1 matching over 7 bases. The V gene end was trimmed by 5 bases and the J gene end by 10 bases; junction bases not matched to a gene: 11. Germline V gene sequence: CDR1 GTSNPN, CDR2 SVGIG (reference sequence). The CDR3 totals 13 residues.

The chain has TRBV14 and TRBJ2-7; 7 nucleotides match TRBD2. After removal of 2 bases from V and 0 bases from J, the junction contained 10 bases not matched to a gene. Germline V CDR1 and CDR2: SGHDN, FVKESK. The CDR3 contains 17 residues. In DNA, the CDR3 is TGTGCCAGCAGCCAATCGGGAGGTGGCAGGAACTCCTACGAGCAGTACTTC. It is translated as CASSQSGGGRNSYEQYF.

The rearrangement links TRBV30 to TRBJ2-2; no reliable D call. This CDR3 comprises 12 residues. The V end was cut by 2 bases, the J end by 5 bases, with 6 bases between. Germline values: CDR1 GTSNPN, CDR2 SVGIG (reference sequence). The CDR3 sequence is CAWSTGTGELFF. Here the CDR3 DNA reads TGTGCCTGGAGTACGGGTACCGGGGAGCTGTTTTTT.

In its sample, this clone was seen once. This chain uses TRBV7-6 with TRBJ2-1; 9 positions agree with TRBD2. Germline-derived CDR1 and CDR2 are SGHVS and FNYEAQ. V trimming: 5 bases; J trimming: 7 bases; junction bases outside the gene matches: 15. This CDR3 contains 17 residues. The CDR3 loop reads CASSPRGGGRAVNEQFF. CDR3 in DNA: TGTGCCAGCAGCCCGCGGGGTGGCGGGAGGGCCGTTAATGAGCAGTTCTTC. Combining the CDR3 with reference TRBV7-6 and TRBJ2-1 gives the whole variable domain GAGVSQSPRYKVTKRGQDVALRCDPISGHVSLYWYRQALGQGPEFLTYFNYEAQQDKSGLPNDRFSAERPEGSISTLTIQRTEQRDSAMYRCASSPRGGGRAVNEQFFGPGTRLTVL.

This chain connects TRBV7-2 to TRBJ2-5; TRBD2 aligns across 9 bases. CDR3 length: 16 residues. V lost 4 bases, J lost 2 bases, and 8 bases stayed unmatched. Germline CDR1 reads SGHTA; CDR2 reads FQGNSA. The CDR3 reads CASSSITSGLQETQYF. The CDR3 coding sequence is TGTGCCAGCAGCTCCATTACTAGCGGGCTTCAAGAGACCCAGTACTTC.

This clone was seen more than once but under ten times. The V gene is TRBV23-1, the J gene TRBJ2-3; the match to TRBD2 covers 16 bases. TRBV23-1 is labeled an ORF, and its function is uncertain. This CDR3 region has 19 residues. J lost 4 bases, V lost 0 bases, and 7 bases had no gene match. The CDR3 loop reads CASSQSEGLAGGPPDTQYF. CDR3 bases: TGCGCCAGCAGTCAATCGGAGGGACTAGCGGGAGGGCCCCCAGATACGCAGTATTTT.

The J gene is TRBJ2-5, the V gene TRBV11-2; TRBD2 matches at 8 bases. Trimming cost V 11 bases and J 5 bases; bases outside gene matches: 10. Germline values: CDR1 SGHAT, CDR2 FQNNGV. The CDR3 has 13 residues. CDR3 sequence: CACLSGSRETQYF. In DNA form, the CDR3 reads TGTGCCTGTTTAAGCGGGAGTAGGGAGACCCAGTACTTC.

This sequence joins TRBV4-2 and TRBJ2-7; 7 bases align to TRBD1. The CDR3 is 15 residues long. Looked up from germline, CDR1 is LGHNA and CDR2 is YNFKEQ. V gave up 4 bases and J gave up 6 bases; unmatched junction bases: 12. The DNA of the CDR3 is TGTGCCAGCAGCCTCCCTGGTGAGGGGGCCGGCGAGCAGTACTTC. As protein: CASSLPGEGAGEQYF.

This chain uses TRBV6-2 or TRBV6-3 with TRBJ2-1; TRBD2 might be the D (6 bases). The V end was cut by 4 bases, the J end by 4 bases, with 17 bases between. The germline gives CDR1 MNHEY, CDR2 SVGEGT. This CDR3 region has 16 residues. CDR3 DNA: TGTGCCAGCAGTTCCTCTCGTGGCGGGGCTTACAATGAGCAGTTCTTC. It encodes CASSSSRGGAYNEQFF.

V usage is TRBV5-1 and J usage is TRBJ2-5; 10 nucleotides match TRBD1. The trim removed 3 bases at V and 0 bases at J, leaving 8 bases unmatched. The CDR3 has 17 amino acids. Germline loops: CDR1 SGHRS, CDR2 YFSETQ. CDR3 in amino acids: CASSWALGTGDQETQYF. The CDR3 region has the DNA TGCGCCAGCAGCTGGGCCCTAGGGACAGGGGACCAAGAGACCCAGTACTTC.

For the CDR3, the DNA is TGTGCCAGCAGCATCCGACAGGGTAGGAATGGCTACACCTTC. It is translated as CASSIRQGRNGYTF. The chain couples TRBV5-4 to TRBJ1-2; 7 positions match TRBD1. V was clipped by 4 bases and J by 6 bases; unmatched bases: 9. CDR1 and CDR2 (germline): SGHNT, YYREEE (reference sequence). The CDR3 sequence is 14 residues long.

This chain uses TRBV28 with TRBJ1-1, with TRBD1 as a possible D gene (6 bases). Per germline, CDR1 MDHEN and CDR2 SYDVKM. V was cut by 5 bases and J by 5 bases, with 18 bases left in between. The CDR3 spans 15 residues. The CDR3 nucleotides read TGTGCCAGCAGTCCCCAGGGGCCACTGGGGACTGAAGCTTTCTTT. Translation: CASSPQGPLGTEAFF.

The chain combines TRBV2 with TRBJ1-2; D gene ambiguous. Deletions cut 6 bases from V and 8 bases from J, with 16 bases between. Per germline, CDR1 SNHLY and CDR2 FYNNEI. This CDR3 spans 13 amino acids. The CDR3 DNA is TGTGCCAGCAGCGCTAGCGAGGCGGGAGGCTACACCTTC. This encodes CASSASEAGGYTF.

The chain is built from TRBV6-1 and TRBJ1-2; D ambiguous. Trimming took 2 bases from V and 8 from J, leaving 12 bases between them. The germline V gene encodes CDR1 MNHNS and CDR2 SASEGT. CDR3 length: 13 residues. As DNA, the CDR3 is TGTGCCAGCAGTGAACCCGGGTCTGGGGGCTACACCTTC. Amino acids: CASSEPGSGGYTF.

This chain links TRBV5-1 with TRBJ2-5; D is unresolved. Trimming took off 0 bases at V and 2 bases at J, with 8 bases between the two ends. The CDR3 spans 14 residues. Germline CDR1 and CDR2: SGHRS and YFSETQ. Here the CDR3 DNA reads TGCGCCAGCAGCTTGGCCGAGGTTCAAGAGACCCAGTACTTC. As protein: CASSLAEVQETQYF.

This clone was detected only once. V usage is TRBV27 and J usage is TRBJ2-1, with D possibly TRBD1 on 6 matching bases. The germline gives CDR1 MNHEY, CDR2 SMNVEV (reference sequence). V was trimmed by 3 bases and J by 10 bases, leaving 10 bases between them. This CDR3 comprises 12 residues. CDR3 amino acids: CASSFTGLEQFF. The CDR3 nucleotides read TGTGCCAGCAGTTTCACAGGGCTAGAGCAGTTCTTC.

The chain is built from TRBV5-5 and TRBJ2-2; tentatively, D is TRBD2 (6 bases). The CDR3 sequence is 15 residues long. V shed 4 bases and J shed 7 bases, with 17 bases lying between them. Germline-derived CDR1 and CDR2 are SGHKS and YYEKEE (reference sequence). CDR3 amino acids: CASSRGTRGVGELFF. CDR3 nucleotide sequence: TGTGCCAGCAGCCGGGGGACTCGCGGGGTCGGGGAGCTGTTTTTT.

The rearrangement joins TRBV4-3 to TRBJ1-2, with D possibly being TRBD1 (5 bases). The CDR3 contains 16 residues. Germline V gene lookup returns CDR1 LGHNA and CDR2 YSLEER. V was cut by 4 bases and J by 0 bases, with 15 bases left in between. The CDR3 DNA reads TGCGCCAGCAGCCGCCAAGACCGGGGGGCTAACTATGGCTACACCTTC. This translates into CASSRQDRGANYGYTF.

This clone was seen a few times. This chain links TRBV10-3 with TRBJ1-3; 9 nucleotides line up with TRBD1. The CDR3 totals 15 residues. CDR1 and CDR2 (germline): ENHRY, SYGVKD. J lost 4 bases, V lost 4 bases, and 5 bases had no gene match. The CDR3: CAISGDRALGNTIYF. The CDR3 DNA is TGTGCCATCAGTGGGGACAGGGCCCTCGGAAACACCATATATTTT.

The rearrangement uses TRBV19 and TRBJ2-1, with a tentative D call TRBD1 (5 bases). In germline, CDR1 is LNHDA, CDR2 SQIVND (reference sequence). V lost 5 bases and J lost 9, with 17 bases in between. The CDR3 covers 14 residues. The CDR3 protein is CASSWTPKVGEQFF. The CDR3 bases are TGTGCCAGTAGTTGGACACCGAAGGTGGGTGAGCAGTTCTTC.

The CDR3 sequence: CASSHRLAESTDTQYF. CDR3 bases: TGTGCCAGCAGCCATCGACTAGCGGAGAGCACAGATACGCAGTATTTT. The rearrangement links TRBV14 to TRBJ2-3; 9 bases match TRBD2. The CDR3 consists of 16 residues. V was clipped by 3 bases and J by 0 bases; unmatched bases: 4. Germline assignment: CDR1 SGHDN and CDR2 FVKESK.

V is TRBV7-2 and J is TRBJ1-2; TRBD1 aligns across 8 bases. V dropped 5 bases and J dropped 8; count of bases not matched to a gene: 13. The CDR3 length is 15 residues. Per germline, CDR1 SGHTA and CDR2 FQGNSA. Here the CDR3 reads CASSPPPGTGGGYTF. The CDR3, as DNA: TGTGCCAGCAGCCCCCCCCCTGGAACAGGGGGGGGCTACACCTTC.

The rearrangement joins TRBV7-8 to TRBJ2-1; 13 nucleotides align to TRBD2. Germline values: CDR1 SGHVS, CDR2 FQNEAQ. The CDR3 extends over 17 amino acids. Trimming took 0 bases from V and 6 from J; bases not matched to a gene: 5. CDR3 amino acids: CASSLAWTSGRSNEQFF. CDR3 DNA sequence: TGTGCCAGCAGCTTAGCCTGGACTAGCGGGAGAAGCAATGAGCAGTTCTTC.

V usage is TRBV6-5 and J usage is TRBJ1-2; no clear D gene. Germline V gives CDR1 MNHEY, CDR2 SVGAGI. V lost 1 base and J lost 8, with 8 bases in between. The CDR3 spans 12 residues. CDR3 nucleotides: TGTGCCAGCAGTTACTATCCAGGCGGCTACACCTTC. Its translation: CASSYYPGGYTF.

The chain has TRBV5-4 and TRBJ2-2; TRBD1 agrees at 8 bases. The CDR3 consists of 18 residues. V trimming: 3 bases; J trimming: 5 bases; junction bases outside the gene matches: 15. Germline CDR1 is SGHNT and CDR2 is YYREEE (reference sequence). CDR3 sequence: CASSSSLGQGAGTGELFF. Here the CDR3 DNA reads TGTGCCAGCAGCTCCTCCTTGGGGCAGGGGGCGGGGACCGGGGAGCTGTTTTTT.

CDR3 bases: TGTGCCAGCAACTCTCTCGGACAGGGGCACTATGGCTACACCTTC. It translates to CASNSLGQGHYGYTF. The V gene is TRBV28, the J gene TRBJ1-2, with 9 positions matching TRBD1. The CDR3 is made up of 15 amino acids. Germline-derived CDR1 and CDR2 are MDHEN and SYDVKM. J gave up 3 bases and V 7 bases, and 9 bases lay outside the gene matches.